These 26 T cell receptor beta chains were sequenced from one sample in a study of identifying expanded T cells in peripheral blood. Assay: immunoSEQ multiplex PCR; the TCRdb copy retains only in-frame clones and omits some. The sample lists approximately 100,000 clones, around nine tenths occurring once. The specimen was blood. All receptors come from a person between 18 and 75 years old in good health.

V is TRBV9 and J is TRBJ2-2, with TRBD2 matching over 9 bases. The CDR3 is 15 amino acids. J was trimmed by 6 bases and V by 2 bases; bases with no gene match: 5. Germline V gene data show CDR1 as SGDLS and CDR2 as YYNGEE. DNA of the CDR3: TGTGCCAGCAGCGTCGAGGGACTAGCTTCCGGGGAGCTGTTTTTT. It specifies CASSVEGLASGELFF.

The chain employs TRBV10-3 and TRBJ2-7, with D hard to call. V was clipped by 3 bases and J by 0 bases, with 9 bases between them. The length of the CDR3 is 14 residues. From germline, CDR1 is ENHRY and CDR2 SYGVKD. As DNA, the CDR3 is TGTGCCATCAGTGAACATGCCTCCTCCTACGAGCAGTACTTC. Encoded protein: CAISEHASSYEQYF.

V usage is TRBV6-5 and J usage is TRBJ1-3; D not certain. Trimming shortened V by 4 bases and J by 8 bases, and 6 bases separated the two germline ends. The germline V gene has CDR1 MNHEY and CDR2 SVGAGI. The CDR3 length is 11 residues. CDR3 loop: CASSSLDTIYF. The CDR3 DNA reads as TGTGCCAGCAGTTCATTGGACACCATATATTTT.

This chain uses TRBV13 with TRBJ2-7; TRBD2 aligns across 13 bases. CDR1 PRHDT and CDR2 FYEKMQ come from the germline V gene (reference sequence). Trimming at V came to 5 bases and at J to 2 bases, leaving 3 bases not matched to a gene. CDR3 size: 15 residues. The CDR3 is CASSQGTSGAYEQYF. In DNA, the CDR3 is TGTGCCAGCAGCCAGGGGACTAGCGGGGCCTACGAGCAGTACTTC.

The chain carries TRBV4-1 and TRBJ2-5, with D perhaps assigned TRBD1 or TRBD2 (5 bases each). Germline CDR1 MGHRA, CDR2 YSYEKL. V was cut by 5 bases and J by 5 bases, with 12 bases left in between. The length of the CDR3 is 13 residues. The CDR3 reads CASSADWGETQYF. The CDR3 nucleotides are TGCGCCAGCAGCGCGGACTGGGGGGAGACCCAGTACTTC.

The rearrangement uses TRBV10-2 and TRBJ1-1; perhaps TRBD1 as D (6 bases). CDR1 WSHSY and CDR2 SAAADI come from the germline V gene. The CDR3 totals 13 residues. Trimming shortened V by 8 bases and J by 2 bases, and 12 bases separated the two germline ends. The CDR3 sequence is CASVKTGNTEAFF. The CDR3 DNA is TGCGCCAGCGTCAAGACAGGAAACACTGAAGCTTTCTTT.

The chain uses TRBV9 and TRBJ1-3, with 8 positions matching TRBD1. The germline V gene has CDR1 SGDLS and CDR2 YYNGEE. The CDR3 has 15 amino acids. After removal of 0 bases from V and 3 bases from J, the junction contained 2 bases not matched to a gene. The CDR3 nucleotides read TGTGCCAGCAGCGTAGGGGACAGGCTTGGAAACACCATATATTTT. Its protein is CASSVGDRLGNTIYF.

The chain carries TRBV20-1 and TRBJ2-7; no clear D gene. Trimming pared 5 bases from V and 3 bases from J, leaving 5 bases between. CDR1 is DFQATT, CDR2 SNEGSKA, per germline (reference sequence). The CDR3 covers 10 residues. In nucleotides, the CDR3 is TGCAGTGCTTTGAACTACGAGCAGTACTTC. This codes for CSALNYEQYF.

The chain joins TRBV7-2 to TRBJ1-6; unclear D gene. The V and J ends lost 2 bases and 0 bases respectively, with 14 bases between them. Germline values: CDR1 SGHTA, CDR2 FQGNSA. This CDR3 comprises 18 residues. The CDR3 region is CASSLFLSWSSYNSPLHF. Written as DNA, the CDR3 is TGTGCCAGCAGCTTATTCTTGTCCTGGAGCTCCTATAATTCACCCCTCCACTTT.

CDR3 protein: CASSLRTGTGELFF. For the CDR3, the DNA is TGCGCCAGCAGCCTTCGGACGGGAACCGGGGAGCTGTTTTTT. The rearrangement links TRBV5-1 to TRBJ2-2; maybe TRBD2 (5 bases). Trimming removed 4 bases from V and 5 bases from J, with 12 bases in between. There are 14 residues in the CDR3. Looked up from germline, CDR1 is SGHRS and CDR2 is YFSETQ.

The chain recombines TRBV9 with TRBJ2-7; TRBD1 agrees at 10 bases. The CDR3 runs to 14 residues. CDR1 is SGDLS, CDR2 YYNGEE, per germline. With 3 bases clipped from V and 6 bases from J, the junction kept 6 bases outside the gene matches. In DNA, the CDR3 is TGTGCCAGCAGCGGGACAGGGGGGCCGGGCGAGCAGTACTTC. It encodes CASSGTGGPGEQYF.

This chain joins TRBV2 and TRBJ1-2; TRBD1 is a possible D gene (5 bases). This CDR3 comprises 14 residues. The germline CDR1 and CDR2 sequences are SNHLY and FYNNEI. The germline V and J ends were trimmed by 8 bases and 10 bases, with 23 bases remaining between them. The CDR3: CASAWDGSRPSYTF. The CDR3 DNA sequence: TGTGCCAGCGCCTGGGACGGGTCCAGACCTTCCTACACCTTC.

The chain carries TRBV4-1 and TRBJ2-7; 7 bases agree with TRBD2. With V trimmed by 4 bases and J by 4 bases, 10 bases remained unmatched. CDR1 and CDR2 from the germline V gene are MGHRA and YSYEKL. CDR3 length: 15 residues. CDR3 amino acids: CASSPRGGSEYEQYF. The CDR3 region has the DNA TGCGCCAGCAGCCCTAGGGGCGGGAGTGAGTACGAGCAGTACTTC.

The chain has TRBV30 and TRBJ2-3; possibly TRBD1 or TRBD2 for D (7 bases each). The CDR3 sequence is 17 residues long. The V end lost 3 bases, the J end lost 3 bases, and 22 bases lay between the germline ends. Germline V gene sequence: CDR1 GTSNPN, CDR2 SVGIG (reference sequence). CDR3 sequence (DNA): TGTGCCTGGAGCGAACCTACCGGCAGGGGGGGAACAGATACGCAGTATTTT. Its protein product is CAWSEPTGRGGTDTQYF.

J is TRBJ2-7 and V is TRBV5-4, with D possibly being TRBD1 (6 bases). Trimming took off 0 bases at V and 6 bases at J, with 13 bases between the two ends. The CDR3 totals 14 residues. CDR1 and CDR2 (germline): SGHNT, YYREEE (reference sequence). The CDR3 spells CASSLGWGPGEQYF. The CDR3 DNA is TGTGCCAGCAGCTTGGGGTGGGGGCCGGGCGAGCAGTACTTC. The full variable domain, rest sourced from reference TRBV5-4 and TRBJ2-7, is ETGVTQSPTHLIKTRGQQVTLRCSSQSGHNTVSWYQQALGQGPQFIFQYYREEENGRGNFPPRFSGLQFPNYSSELNVNALELDDSALYLCASSLGWGPGEQYFGPGTRLTVT.

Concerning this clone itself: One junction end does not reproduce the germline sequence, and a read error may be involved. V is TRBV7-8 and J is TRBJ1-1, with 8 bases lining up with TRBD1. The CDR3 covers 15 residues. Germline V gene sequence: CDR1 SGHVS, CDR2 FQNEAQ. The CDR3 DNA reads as TGTGCCAGCAGCTCTGGACAGGGCGTGAATACTGAAGCTTTCTTT. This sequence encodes CASSSGQGVNTEAFF. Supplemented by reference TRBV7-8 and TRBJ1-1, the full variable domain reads GAGVSQSPRYKVAKRGQDVALRCDPISGHVSLFWYQQALGQGPEFLTYFQNEAQLDKSGLPSDRFFAERPEGSVSTLKIQRTQQEDSAVYLCASSSGQGVNTEAFFGQGTRLTVV.

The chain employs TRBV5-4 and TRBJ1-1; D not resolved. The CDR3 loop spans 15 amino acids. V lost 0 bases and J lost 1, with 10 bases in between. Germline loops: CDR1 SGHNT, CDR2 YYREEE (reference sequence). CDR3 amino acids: CASSLDTLRNTEAFF. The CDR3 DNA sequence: TGTGCCAGCAGCTTGGATACCCTGAGGAACACTGAAGCTTTCTTT.

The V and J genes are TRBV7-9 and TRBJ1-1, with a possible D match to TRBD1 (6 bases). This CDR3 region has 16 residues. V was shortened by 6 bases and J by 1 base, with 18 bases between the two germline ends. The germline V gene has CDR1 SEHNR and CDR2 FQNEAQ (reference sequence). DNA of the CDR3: TGTGCCAGCAGACGACCCCTCCCAGGGGCGAACACTGAAGCTTTCTTT. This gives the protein CASRRPLPGANTEAFF.

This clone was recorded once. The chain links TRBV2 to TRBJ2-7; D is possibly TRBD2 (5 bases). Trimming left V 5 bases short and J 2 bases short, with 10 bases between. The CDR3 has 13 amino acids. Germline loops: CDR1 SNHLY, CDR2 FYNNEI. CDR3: CASSWTGTYEQYF. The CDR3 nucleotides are TGTGCCAGCAGTTGGACGGGGACCTACGAGCAGTACTTC.

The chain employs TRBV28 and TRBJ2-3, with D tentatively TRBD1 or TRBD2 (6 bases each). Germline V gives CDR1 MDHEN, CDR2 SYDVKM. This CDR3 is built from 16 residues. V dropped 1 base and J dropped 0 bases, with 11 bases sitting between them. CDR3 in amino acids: CASSLLGGTSTDTQYF. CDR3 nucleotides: TGTGCCAGCAGTTTATTAGGGGGGACTAGCACAGATACGCAGTATTTT.

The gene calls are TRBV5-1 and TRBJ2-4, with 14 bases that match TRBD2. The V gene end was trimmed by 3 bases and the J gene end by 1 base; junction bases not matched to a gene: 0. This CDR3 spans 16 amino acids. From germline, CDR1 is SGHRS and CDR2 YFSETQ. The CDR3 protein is CASSWTSGGAKNIQYF. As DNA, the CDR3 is TGCGCCAGCAGCTGGACTAGCGGGGGGGCCAAAAACATTCAGTACTTC.

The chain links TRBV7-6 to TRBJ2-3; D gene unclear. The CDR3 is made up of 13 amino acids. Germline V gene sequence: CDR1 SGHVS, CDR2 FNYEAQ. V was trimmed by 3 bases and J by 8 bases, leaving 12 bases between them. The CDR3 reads CASSLGFDGTQYF. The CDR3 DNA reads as TGTGCCAGCAGCTTGGGCTTTGACGGTACGCAGTATTTT.

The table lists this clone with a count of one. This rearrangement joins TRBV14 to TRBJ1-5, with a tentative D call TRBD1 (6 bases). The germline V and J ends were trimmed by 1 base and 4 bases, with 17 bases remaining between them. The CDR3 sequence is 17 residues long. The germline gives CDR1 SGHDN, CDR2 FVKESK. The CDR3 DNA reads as TGTGCCAGCAGCCAAGGGGCTCCAGGGGTGGTGAATCAGCCCCAGCATTTT. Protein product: CASSQGAPGVVNQPQHF.

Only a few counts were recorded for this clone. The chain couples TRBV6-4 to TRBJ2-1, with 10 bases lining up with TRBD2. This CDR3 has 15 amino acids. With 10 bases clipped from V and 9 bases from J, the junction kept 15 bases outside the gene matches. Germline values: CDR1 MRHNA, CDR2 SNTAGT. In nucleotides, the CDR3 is TGTGCCACCAAGGTGGCTAGCGGGGGTGGAACTGAGCAGTTCTTC. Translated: CATKVASGGGTEQFF.

CDR3 DNA sequence: TGTGCCAGCAGCTGGGGAGGCACCGGGGAGCTGTTTTTT. Residues: CASSWGGTGELFF. The chain combines TRBV7-2 with TRBJ2-2, with D possibly being TRBD2 (6 bases). Germline loops: CDR1 SGHTA, CDR2 FQGNSA. V was shortened by 4 bases and J by 4 bases, with 7 bases between the two germline ends. The CDR3 loop spans 13 amino acids. Drawing the rest from reference TRBV7-2 and TRBJ2-2, the complete variable domain is GAGVSQSPSNKVTEKGKDVELRCDPISGHTALYWYRQSLGQGLEFLIYFQGNSAPDKSGLPSDRFSAERTGGSVSTLTIQRTQQEDSAVYLCASSWGGTGELFFGEGSRLTVL.

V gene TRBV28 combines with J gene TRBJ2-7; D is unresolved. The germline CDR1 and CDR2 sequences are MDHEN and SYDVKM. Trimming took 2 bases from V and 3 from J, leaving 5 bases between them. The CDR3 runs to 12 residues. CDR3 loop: CASSLEVYEQYF. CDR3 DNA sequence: TGTGCCAGCAGTTTAGAGGTCTACGAGCAGTACTTC.